This T cell receptor beta chain was obtained from a study of T-cell reconstitution after alpha-beta-depleted transplantation in children. Study observations and caveats: In some patients, recipient T cells and intrathymic progenitors surviving conditioning explained high day-60 diversity. Approximately two months post-transplant, alpha-beta T cells reportedly originated from several hundred expanded graft clones.

The CDR3 contains 14 residues. V shed 0 bases and J shed 7 bases, with 11 bases lying between them. Per the germline V gene, CDR1 is LGHNA and CDR2 is YSLEER. Construction of the TCRbeta library involved unique molecular identifiers. From the PCR reads, TCRdb called clonotypes with MiXCR, one entry per CDR3 protein. The sample holds around 580,000 distinct CDR3 sequences, 23% seen once. This clonotype was counted a few times. Its antigen is not known. The rearrangement joins TRBV4-3 to TRBJ2-3, with D tentatively TRBD2 (5 bases). This receptor was obtained from a boy younger than two who had a stem cell transplant for acute myeloid leukemia, so the T cells may come from the graft donor. Material: PBMCs, mostly from graft donor cells, obtained 360 days after TCRalphabeta/CD19-depleted stem cell transplant. The CDR3, as DNA: TGCGCCAGCAGCCAAGAGGCGGGCAGAAATACGCAGTATTTT. This translates into CASSQEAGRNTQYF.